Each of the 13 T cell receptor beta chains below was sequenced from the same sample in a study of neoadjuvant anti-PD-1 for oral cavity cancer. Produced via immunoSEQ multiplex PCR; TCRdb's table is partial and in-frame only. This table holds tens of thousands of clones, about 83% found once. The sequenced sample was PBMCs, obtained before nivolumab (anti-PD-1) treatment. The source of these receptors is a person aged 35 to 85 with oral cavity squamous cell carcinoma.

The chain employs TRBV4-1 and TRBJ2-4; unclear D gene. In germline, CDR1 is MGHRA, CDR2 YSYEKL. The V gene lost 0 bases and the J gene lost 12 bases, with 15 bases spanning the gap. The CDR3 length is 14 residues. The CDR3 here is CASSQDLGTPNQYF. DNA of the CDR3: TGCGCCAGCAGCCAAGATTTGGGCACCCCCAATCAGTACTTC.

This chain joins TRBV11-1 and TRBJ2-5; 9 nucleotides agree with TRBD2. Losses at the gene ends were 1 base for V and 3 bases for J; bases not matched to a gene: 9. CDR3 length: 17 amino acids. The germline CDR1 and CDR2 sequences are SGHAT and FQDESV (reference sequence). CDR3 in amino acids: CASSLVRASGAKETQYF. CDR3 coding DNA: TGTGCCAGCAGCTTAGTTCGTGCTAGCGGGGCTAAAGAGACCCAGTACTTC.

The V gene is TRBV2, the J gene TRBJ1-1; D not resolved. The CDR3 is 12 amino acids. Germline CDR1 reads SNHLY; CDR2 reads FYNNEI. The V end was cut by 7 bases, the J end by 3 bases, with 9 bases between. The CDR3 is CASTSDDTEAFF. The CDR3 nucleotides are TGTGCCAGCACCTCTGACGACACTGAAGCTTTCTTT.

The rearrangement uses TRBV6-6 and TRBJ2-1, with D hard to call. The CDR3 extends over 15 amino acids. Germline loops: CDR1 MNHNY, CDR2 SVGAGI (reference sequence). The V end lost 2 bases, the J end lost 5 bases, and 13 bases lay between the germline ends. DNA of the CDR3: TGTGCCAGCAGTTACCCAAGGACGGCCAACAATGAGCAGTTCTTC. Encoded protein: CASSYPRTANNEQFF.

V usage is TRBV27 and J usage is TRBJ2-7, with a weak D call TRBD1 (6 bases). The CDR3 contains 14 residues. Germline V lookup: CDR1 MNHEY, CDR2 SMNVEV (reference sequence). Trimming removed 2 bases at V and 1 base at J, with 9 bases between. The CDR3 bases are TGTGCCAGCAGTTTAAGGCAGGGGTCCTACGAGCAGTACTTC. Amino acid sequence: CASSLRQGSYEQYF.

The chain has TRBV25-1 and TRBJ1-3, with 7 positions matching TRBD1. V shed 1 base, J shed 3 bases, and the junction held 6 bases outside the gene matches. In germline, CDR1 is MGHDK, CDR2 SYGVNS. The CDR3 sequence is 16 residues long. The CDR3 region has the DNA TGTGCCAGCAGTGAATTAAGGGGGCGTCTTGGAAACACCATATATTTT. Its protein is CASSELRGRLGNTIYF.

The chain recombines TRBV11-3 with TRBJ2-5, with unresolved D. Trimming cost V 4 bases and J 5 bases, with 11 bases left between them. This CDR3 region has 13 residues. The germline CDR1 and CDR2 sequences are SGHNT and YENEEA. The CDR3 nucleotides read TGTGCCAGCAGCTCCCGAAGGAAGGAGACCCAGTACTTC. This gives the protein CASSSRRKETQYF.

The V and J genes are TRBV5-6 and TRBJ1-2; no clear D. Deletions cut 1 base from V and 4 bases from J, with 11 bases between. Germline assignment: CDR1 SGHDT and CDR2 YYEEEE. The CDR3 runs 14 residues. The CDR3 DNA sequence: TGTGCCAGCAGCTTGACACACACGGCCTATGGCTACACCTTC. Residues: CASSLTHTAYGYTF.

The chain combines TRBV11-2 with TRBJ2-5; D assignment may be TRBD1 or TRBD2 (5 bases each). The CDR3 length is 13 residues. Germline CDR1 and CDR2: SGHAT and FQNNGV. Trimming shortened V by 1 base and J by 4 bases, and 7 bases separated the two germline ends. This CDR3 is CASSLVGTETQYF. The CDR3 bases are TGTGCCAGCAGCTTAGTAGGGACAGAGACCCAGTACTTC. Full variable domain (remainder filled in from reference TRBV11-2 and TRBJ2-5): EAGVAQSPRYKIIEKRQSVAFWCNPISGHATLYWYQQILGQGPKLLIQFQNNGVVDDSQLPKDRFSAERLKGVDSTLKIQPAKLEDSAVYLCASSLVGTETQYFGPGTRLLVL.

The chain is built from TRBV9 and TRBJ1-2; 7 positions match TRBD1. V gave up 4 bases and J gave up 4 bases; unmatched junction bases: 7. The CDR3 loop spans 14 amino acids. The V gene's germline CDR1 is SGDLS and CDR2 YYNGEE. The CDR3 coding sequence is TGTGCCAGCAGCTTACAACAGGGGACCTATGGCTACACCTTC. Translation: CASSLQQGTYGYTF. Using reference TRBV9 and TRBJ1-2 for the parts outside the CDR3, the full variable domain is DSGVTQTPKHLITATGQRVTLRCSPRSGDLSVYWYQQSLDQGLQFLIQYYNGEERAKGNILERFSAQQFPDLHSELNLSSLELGDSALYFCASSLQQGTYGYTFGSGTRLTVV.

This clone was seen only a few times. The chain links TRBV5-6 to TRBJ2-7; tentative D call: TRBD2 (6 bases). CDR3 length: 14 residues. CDR1 and CDR2 (germline): SGHDT, YYEEEE. V dropped 6 bases and J dropped 1 base, with 14 bases sitting between them. CDR3 in DNA: TGTGCCAGCAATCGGGCTAGCGCTTCCTACGAGCAGTACTTC. The encoded protein is CASNRASASYEQYF.

The rearrangement joins TRBV16 to TRBJ2-1; D possibly matches TRBD1 or TRBD2 (6 bases each). Deletions cut 0 bases from V and 6 bases from J, with 15 bases between. Germline-derived CDR1 and CDR2 are KGHSY and FQNENV. This CDR3 spans 16 amino acids. The CDR3 bases are TGTGCCAGCAGCCAATCAATAGGAGGGGGAGTCAATGAGCAGTTCTTC. It encodes CASSQSIGGGVNEQFF.

The chain has TRBV13 and TRBJ2-5, with a possible D match to TRBD1 (6 bases). Germline V gene lookup returns CDR1 PRHDT and CDR2 FYEKMQ (reference sequence). The length of the CDR3 is 15 residues. The V end lost 5 bases, the J end lost 1 base, and 14 bases lay between the germline ends. This CDR3 is CASSPPGAGQETQYF. CDR3 coding DNA: TGTGCCAGCAGCCCTCCAGGGGCGGGCCAAGAGACCCAGTACTTC.